The following is a TCR beta chain sequence with its context. No antigen is known for it. This specimen comes from a study of cytomegalovirus exposure and HLA in healthy donors. Study-wide results and limits: Analysis was performed later, and it showed HLA-associated TCR beta chains to be more clonally expanded than equally common others.

Primers for the PCR totalled 60 Vbeta and 13 Jbeta. Sequencing used immunoSEQ multiplex PCR; TCRdb keeps in-frame clones, though not all of them. Across 65,000 to 90,000 clones, the top ten clones capture approximately 3.9% of the sample. The ends were cut back, 2 bases at V and 1 base at J, with 14 bases in the middle. Germline values: CDR1 SGHNT, CDR2 YYREEE (reference sequence). The length of the CDR3 is 16 residues. The chain couples TRBV5-4 to TRBJ2-3; D is possibly TRBD2 (6 bases). Sequencing was performed on PBMCs. The TCR originated in a female donor in good health and CMV-seropositive. The CDR3: CASSLIGGIRTDTQYF. In DNA, the CDR3 is TGTGCCAGCAGCTTAATTGGGGGGATTCGCACAGATACGCAGTATTTT.